The 16 T cell receptor delta chains given below trace back to one sample, sequenced in a study of gammadelta T cells in human blood. TCRdb re-called the RT-PCR reads with CATT. The table lists 1,500 to 2,000 delta-chain clones, 7.5% to 9% of them singletons. The sequencing input was non-Vgamma9Vdelta2 gamma-delta T cells from infant blood. These receptors were taken from a human donor.

The rearrangement uses TRDV2 and TRDJ1; the match to TRDD3 covers 12 bases. The junction had 2 bases not matched to a gene; V was cut back by 3 bases and J by 1 base. This CDR3 has 15 amino acids. Germline CDR1 and CDR2: GEAIGNYY and EKD. The chain's CDR3 is CACDPWGIRTDKLIF. The CDR3 DNA follows: TGTGCCTGTGACCCCTGGGGGATACGCACCGATAAACTCATCTTT.

About this clone: Just one base apart from a much larger clone, this may be a read error. The same CDR3 can be traced to other DNA sequences in this sample. The J gene is TRDJ1, the V gene TRDV1; D might be TRDD2 or TRDD3, each matching 5 bases. The CDR3 has 21 amino acids. The germline gives CDR1 TSWWSYY, CDR2 QGS. CDR3: CALGELNPITSQRLDTDKLIF. For the CDR3, the DNA is TGTGCCCTTGGGGAACTAAATCCTATAACCTCCCAGCGGCTCGACACCGATAAACTCATCTTT.

In this sample, this clone turned up a few times. The chain employs TRDV1 and TRDJ1, with TRDD3 matching over 13 bases. V lost 3 bases to trimming and J lost 1 base; unmatched junction nucleotides: 23. The CDR3 sequence is 23 residues long. Germline V gives CDR1 TSWWSYY, CDR2 QGS. The CDR3 DNA reads TGTGCTCTTGGGGACCCCCTTCCTTCCACGGTTACTGGGGGATACGCGGGCACCGATAAACTCATCTTT. Its protein is CALGDPLPSTVTGGYAGTDKLIF.

This clone is judged large. The rearrangement links TRDV1 to TRDJ1; 7 nucleotides line up with TRDD3. With 1 base clipped from V and 0 bases from J, the junction kept 20 bases outside the gene matches. This CDR3 is 21 amino acids long. CDR1 and CDR2 (germline): TSWWSYY, QGS. As DNA, the CDR3 is TGTGCTCTTGGGGAACCTCAAGGGGGGATTTCCCCGATCTCGTACACCGATAAACTCATCTTT. It yields the protein CALGEPQGGISPISYTDKLIF.

The chain has TRDV1 and TRDJ1; D is possibly TRDD2 or TRDD3 (9 bases each). The germline gives CDR1 TSWWSYY, CDR2 QGS. V was pared by 3 bases and J by 10 bases, with 39 bases between. CDR3 length equals 21 residues. The CDR3 DNA reads as TGTGCTCTTGGGGATCCCGGCCTTCCTACGGGTCGGGGATACGGGGAGGTAAGACTCATCTTT. Its protein is CALGDPGLPTGRGYGEVRLIF.

Within the sample, this clone is medium-sized. The chain uses TRAV38-2/DV8 and TRDJ1, with 11 bases matching TRDD3. Unmatched junction bases numbered 11, after V lost 1 base and J lost 0 bases. The CDR3 sequence is 19 residues long. Per germline, CDR1 TSESDYY and CDR2 QEAYKQQN. The CDR3 is CAYRSLLNWGIRYTDKLIF. The CDR3 DNA reads as TGTGCTTATAGGAGCCTCCTAAACTGGGGGATAAGGTACACCGATAAACTCATCTTT.

As for this clone: It may be a read error: a sequence one base away is much more abundant. Other DNA sequences within the sample encode an identical CDR3. The chain has TRAV23/DV6 and TRDJ1; no clear D. This CDR3 has 13 amino acids. Germline loops: CDR1 NTAFDY, CDR2 IRPDVSE (reference sequence). CDR3 DNA sequence: TGTGCCGTGGCCAAACCCTGGTCCCCACGACTCATCTTT. Protein sequence: CAVAKPWSPRLIF. Based on the CDR3 plus reference TRAV23/DV6 and TRDJ1, the full variable domain is QQQVKQSPQSLIVQKGGISIINCAYENTAFDYFPWYQQFPGKGPALLIAIRPDVSEKKEGRFTISFNKSAKQFSLHIMDSQPGDSATYFCAVAKPWSPRLIFGKGTRVTVEP.

By sample fraction, this clone is medium-sized (0.01 to 0.1%). The chain couples TRDV1 to TRDJ1, with 10 bases aligning to TRDD3. The CDR3 contains 23 residues. Trimming removed 0 bases from V and 0 bases from J; junction bases left unmatched: 22. The V gene's germline CDR1 is TSWWSYY and CDR2 QGS. CDR3 sequence (DNA): TGTGCTCTTGGGGAACTACGTCTTCCCACACTCCTACTGGGGGATTTGTACACCGATAAACTCATCTTT. Translation gives CALGELRLPTLLLGDLYTDKLIF.

For this clone: A clone one base away is much larger, so this may be a read error. Other nucleotide sequences from this sample produce the same CDR3. The genes are TRDV1 and TRDJ1, with 11 bases aligning to TRDD3. J lost 0 bases, V lost 1 base, and 25 bases had no gene match. Germline V CDR1 and CDR2: TSWWSYY, QGS. The CDR3 loop spans 24 amino acids. CDR3: CALGEQAFLLLTVLGDTHTDKLIF. The CDR3 DNA is TGTGCTCTTGGGGAACAAGCCTTCCTACTACTCACTGTCCTGGGGGATACCCACACCGATAAACTCATCTTT.

This clone was found a few times. The V gene is TRDV1, the J gene TRDJ3; TRDD3 aligns across 10 bases. Germline values: CDR1 TSWWSYY, CDR2 QGS. This CDR3 has 27 amino acids. The V segment lost 2 bases and the J segment 0 bases; nucleotides outside the gene matches: 28. The CDR3 is CALGEFRWVSRGGYEFLSSWDTRQMFF. Here the CDR3 DNA reads TGTGCTCTTGGGGAATTTAGGTGGGTCTCCCGGGGGGGATACGAATTCCTGAGCTCCTGGGACACCCGACAGATGTTTTTC.

A word on this clone: A much larger clone lies one base from this, so it may be a read error. The chain employs TRAV38-2/DV8 and TRDJ1; 8 bases agree with TRDD3. Germline CDR1 TSESDYY, CDR2 QEAYKQQN. The CDR3 loop spans 21 amino acids. CDR3 loop: CAYRSAAFQSTGGPDTNKLIF. The CDR3, as DNA: TGTGCTTATAGGAGCGCGGCCTTCCAGAGTACTGGGGGTCCTGACACCAATAAACTCATCTTT.

A few counts support this clone. The chain links TRDV1 to TRDJ1; D may be TRDD2 (5 bases). The V and J ends lost 3 bases and 1 base respectively, with 15 bases between them. Per germline, CDR1 TSWWSYY and CDR2 QGS. The CDR3 runs 16 residues. CDR3 bases: TGTGCTCTTGGGGACTTCCCGGTCCACTTCACCGATAAACTCATCTTT. Translated, it gives CALGDFPVHFTDKLIF.

The chain uses TRDV1 and TRDJ1; 8 bases agree with TRDD3. J gave up 0 bases and V 3 bases, and 21 bases lay outside the gene matches. The CDR3 has 21 amino acids. Germline-derived CDR1 and CDR2 are TSWWSYY and QGS. In DNA, the CDR3 is TGTGCTCTTGGGGAGACGGCCCTTCCCATCTTACTGGGGGGTGACACCGATAAACTCATCTTT. Its translation: CALGETALPILLGGDTDKLIF.

This clone counts as medium-sized (0.01 to 0.1%). The chain joins TRDV1 to TRDJ1; D is unclear. The CDR3 is 13 residues long. V gave up 4 bases and J gave up 7 bases, with 13 bases separating them. Germline V gives CDR1 TSWWSYY, CDR2 QGS. The CDR3 is CALGVVPSLKLIF. The CDR3 DNA is TGTGCTCTTGGGGTCGTGCCATCTCTTAAACTCATCTTT.

V gene TRDV1 combines with J gene TRDJ1; D possibly corresponds to TRDD2 (5 bases). Trimming stripped 1 base from V and 0 bases from J, with 9 bases between. This CDR3 region has 15 residues. Germline CDR1 is TSWWSYY and CDR2 is QGS. This CDR3 reads CALGERVLNTDKLIF. The CDR3 DNA sequence: TGTGCTCTTGGGGAACGAGTCCTAAACACCGATAAACTCATCTTT.

This clone is categorized as large. This chain uses TRDV1 with TRDJ1; 10 bases are a match to TRDD3. The CDR3 length is 18 residues. CDR1 is TSWWSYY and CDR2 is QGS in the germline V gene. With V trimmed by 1 base and J by 2 bases, 10 bases remained unmatched. CDR3: CALGEQTRLLGDTDKLIF. The DNA of the CDR3 is TGTGCTCTTGGGGAACAGACCCGGCTACTGGGGGATACCGATAAACTCATCTTT.